The present entry profiles one T cell receptor beta chain with its context. Its antigen is undetermined. The V gene lost 4 bases and the J gene lost 0 bases, with 11 bases spanning the gap. Germline V gene lookup returns CDR1 SGHTA and CDR2 FQGTGA. This CDR3 contains 15 residues. These data originate in a study of T cell repertoires in cytomegalovirus infection. For the study at large: Signatures in public TCR beta sequences pointed to both CMV infection and matching HLA type.

TCRdb passed the reads through MiXCR, listing each CDR3 protein once. This table has approximately 390,000 distinct CDR3 sequences, about 35% appearing once. Broader study findings: Clonotype analysis showed dominance of the ex vivo response by HLA-C-restricted CMV-specific TCR beta clonotypes.

Sequenced material: cultured PBMCs, taken from culture after CMV antigen stimulation. V is TRBV7-3 and J is TRBJ2-3; D is possibly TRBD2 (6 bases). This TCR was sampled from a human donor in good health (CMV status not recorded). Some clones in this sample may be carry-over from other donors' samples. The CDR3 nucleotides are TGTGCCAGCAGCTGGGTAGCGGATAGCACAGATACGCAGTATTTT. This codes for CASSWVADSTDTQYF.